This TCR beta chain stems from a study of human T cells and chemical hapten exposure. Points from the study as a whole: Large CDR3 similarity clusters arose significantly more often from expanded TCRs than from controls.

The sample holds a few counts of this clonotype. Its antigen is undetermined. This sample's time point: patch test 2, 6 weeks after DPC sensitization. Treatment indicated: therapeutic diphenylcyclopropenone sensitization with weekly scalp DPC. Ahead of each patch test application, blood was drawn. One entry per CDR3 protein results from TCRdb running MiXCR on the RACE reads. The sample has over 85,000 distinct CDR3 sequences, 9.3% seen once; the top ten hold about 2%. V shed 3 bases and J shed 0 bases, with 11 bases lying between them. CDR3 length: 15 amino acids. Germline lookup yields CDR1 KGHSH and CDR2 LQKENI.

This TCR derives from a woman in her forties with alopecia areata. Some clones in this sample may be carry-over from other donors' samples. Sample: whole blood, taken in connection with sensitization to the hapten diphenylcyclopropenone (DPC). The chain uses TRBV18 and TRBJ1-1; D may be TRBD1 (5 bases). The CDR3 DNA sequence: TGTGCCAGCTCACCCCAAGAGACAGTGAACACTGAAGCTTTCTTT. Its translation is CASSPQETVNTEAFF.